Below, 18 T cell receptor beta chains from the same sample are listed, as sequenced in a study of shared clonotypes between healthy human individuals. Method: immunoSEQ multiplex PCR; TCRdb's copy keeps in-frame clones and lacks some. The sample carries about 2.1 million clones, 93% recorded once. Cells designated naive CD8 were CD45RO-negative and were positively selected for CCR7, with terminally differentiated effector memory CD45RA+ cells excluded. The sequencing sample was made of naive CD8+ T cells from PBMCs. These receptors all come from a man between 18 and 29 years old in good health. Some clones in this sample may be carry-over from other donors' samples.

This clone showed up just a few times. The chain links TRBV7-9 to TRBJ1-1; D is perhaps TRBD1 (5 bases). CDR1 is SEHNR and CDR2 is FQNEAQ in the germline V gene (reference sequence). This CDR3 has 13 residues. V was clipped by 5 bases and J by 1 base, with 8 bases between them. CDR3 amino acids: CASSHRTNTEAFF. CDR3 DNA sequence: TGTGCCAGCAGCCACAGGACGAACACTGAAGCTTTCTTT. The whole variable domain, filled in from reference TRBV7-9 and TRBJ1-1, reads DTGVSQNPRHKITKRGQNVTFRCDPISEHNRLYWYRQTLGQGPEFLTYFQNEAQLEKSRLLSDRFSAERPKGSFSTLEIQRTEQGDSAMYLCASSHRTNTEAFFGQGTRLTVV.

V usage is TRBV7-3 and J usage is TRBJ2-7, with D perhaps assigned TRBD1 or TRBD2 (6 bases each). This CDR3 contains 15 residues. In germline, CDR1 is SGHTA, CDR2 FQGTGA. Trimming stripped 3 bases from V and 3 bases from J, with 15 bases between. This chain's CDR3 is CASSFSGGGYYEQYF. The CDR3 nucleotides read TGTGCCAGCAGCTTCTCCGGGGGCGGGTACTACGAGCAGTACTTC.

The chain combines TRBV5-1 with TRBJ1-1; a possible D gene is TRBD1 (6 bases). The length of the CDR3 is 17 residues. Trimming left V 6 bases short and J 5 bases short, with 26 bases between. Germline V gives CDR1 SGHRS, CDR2 YFSETQ. DNA for the CDR3: TGCGCCAGCACATGGTCTTTAATAAAGGGGGATGGGACTGAAGCTTTCTTT. Translated, it gives CASTWSLIKGDGTEAFF.

The chain joins TRBV11-2 to TRBJ2-3, with TRBD2 matching 14 bases. V trimming: 5 bases; J trimming: 2 bases; junction bases outside the gene matches: 12. The CDR3 consists of 19 residues. Looked up from germline, CDR1 is SGHAT and CDR2 is FQNNGV. The DNA of the CDR3 is TGTGCCAGCAGCGGGCCGGGACTAGCGGGAGCCCCACTCACAGATACGCAGTATTTT. This codes for CASSGPGLAGAPLTDTQYF.

The V and J genes are TRBV28 and TRBJ1-1; TRBD1 matches at 8 bases. The CDR3 totals 17 residues. The germline V gene encodes CDR1 MDHEN and CDR2 SYDVKM. The J segment lost 3 bases and the V segment lost 7 bases, leaving 16 bases of the junction unmatched. The CDR3 is CASKRPRTGITYTEAFF. The CDR3 nucleotides are TGTGCCAGCAAACGGCCCCGGACAGGGATTACGTACACTGAAGCTTTCTTT.

The chain couples TRBV7-9 to TRBJ1-2; TRBD1 matches at 7 bases. This CDR3 has 14 residues. The V gene end was trimmed by 2 bases and the J gene end by 4 bases; junction bases not matched to a gene: 4. Germline loops: CDR1 SEHNR, CDR2 FQNEAQ (reference sequence). The CDR3: CASSLKTGPYGYTF. The CDR3 nucleotides are TGTGCCAGCAGCTTAAAGACAGGGCCCTATGGCTACACCTTC.

The chain carries TRBV9 and TRBJ2-3, with TRBD1 matching 7 bases. Germline V gene sequence: CDR1 SGDLS, CDR2 YYNGEE. V was clipped by 4 bases and J by 1 base; unmatched bases: 6. The CDR3 is made up of 15 amino acids. Here the CDR3 DNA reads TGTGCCAGCAGCACCAGACAGGGAGGCACAGATACGCAGTATTTT. This translates into CASSTRQGGTDTQYF.

In DNA, the CDR3 is TGCGCCAGCAGCCAAATTCAGGGAACCGGGGAGCTGTTTTTT. Translated, it gives CASSQIQGTGELFF. The chain recombines TRBV4-1 with TRBJ2-2, with TRBD1 as a possible D gene (5 bases). V gave up 2 bases and J gave up 5 bases, with 9 bases separating them. Germline V gives CDR1 MGHRA, CDR2 YSYEKL. CDR3 length: 14 amino acids.

The chain joins TRBV5-1 to TRBJ2-5; 13 bases are shared with TRBD2. The germline V gene encodes CDR1 SGHRS and CDR2 YFSETQ. This CDR3 is 17 amino acids long. V lost 4 bases and J lost 5; bases outside the gene matches: 11. CDR3 nucleotide sequence: TGCGCCAGCAGCAGAGGACTAGCGGGAGTAGTTGGGGAGACCCAGTACTTC. The encoded protein is CASSRGLAGVVGETQYF.

On this clone: The germline gene is not matched at one end of the junction; a read error may be the cause. The chain joins TRBV6-1 to TRBJ2-7, with D possibly TRBD2 on 5 matching bases. The CDR3 is 11 amino acids. The germline CDR1 and CDR2 sequences are MNHNS and SASEGT. The CDR3 loop reads CGVAHLYEQYF. The CDR3 DNA sequence: TGCGGGGTAGCCCACCTGTACGAGCAGTACTTC.

This chain links TRBV30 with TRBJ2-5; possibly TRBD1 or TRBD2 for D (6 bases each). V was trimmed by 0 bases and J by 5 bases, leaving 22 bases between them. Germline loops: CDR1 GTSNPN, CDR2 SVGIG (reference sequence). There are 17 residues in the CDR3. As DNA, the CDR3 is TGTGCCTGGAGTGTAGTGGAGGGACAAGAGTTCCCGGAGACCCAGTACTTC. Translation: CAWSVVEGQEFPETQYF.

The V call is TRBV6-1, the J call TRBJ2-7; tentatively, D is TRBD1 or TRBD2 (5 bases each). The CDR3 totals 13 residues. The ends were cut back, 10 bases at V and 1 base at J, with 14 bases in the middle. From germline, CDR1 is MNHNS and CDR2 SASEGT. The CDR3 reads CATLGELSYEQYF. The CDR3 bases are TGTGCCACCCTGGGGGAGTTGTCCTACGAGCAGTACTTC.

This rearrangement joins TRBV7-9 to TRBJ2-7; 16 positions agree with TRBD2. J gave up 7 bases and V 5 bases, and 8 bases lay outside the gene matches. The germline gives CDR1 SEHNR, CDR2 FQNEAQ (reference sequence). This CDR3 has 16 residues. For the CDR3, the DNA is TGTGCCAGCAGCCAGGGGACTAGCGGGAGGGCCGAAGAGCAGTACTTC. Translation gives CASSQGTSGRAEEQYF.

Worth noting for this clone: Germline is not matched at one junction end, which may reflect a read error. This sample includes further DNA sequences coding for the same CDR3. This chain uses TRBV20-1 with TRBJ2-7; possible D gene TRBD1, 5 bases. The CDR3 runs to 11 residues. The germline CDR1 and CDR2 sequences are DFQATT and SNEGSKA (reference sequence). The CDR3 nucleotides are TGCAGTGCTACTGACAGATACGAGCAATACTTC. This sequence encodes CSATDRYEQYF.

This clone was observed a few times. The rearrangement links TRBV30 to TRBJ1-1; D remains unclear. CDR3 size: 11 residues. Between the trimmed V and J ends, which lost 0 bases and 6 bases, there was a span of 5 bases. CDR1 GTSNPN and CDR2 SVGIG come from the germline V gene (reference sequence). In DNA, the CDR3 is TGTGCCTGGAGTGTCGAGCCTGAAGCTTTCTTT. This translates into CAWSVEPEAFF.

Regarding this clone: Within the sample, other DNA sequences also encode this same CDR3. The J gene is TRBJ2-1, the V gene TRBV11-2, with 7 bases lining up with TRBD2. Germline CDR1 and CDR2: SGHAT and FQNNGV. This CDR3 is 12 amino acids long. V shed 1 base and J 10 bases; nucleotides not matched to a gene: 1. The CDR3 DNA sequence: TGTGCCAGCAGCTTAGGTAGCGGGGAGCAGTTCTTC. This codes for CASSLGSGEQFF.

This clone has only a few counts. The V and J genes are TRBV18 and TRBJ1-2, with 7 bases aligning to TRBD1. CDR1 and CDR2 from the germline V gene are KGHSH and LQKENI. J was trimmed by 7 bases and V by 3 bases; bases with no gene match: 2. The CDR3 has 12 residues. The CDR3 DNA reads TGTGCCAGCTCACCGACAGGGACTGGCTACACCTTC. Amino acid sequence: CASSPTGTGYTF.

This clone was found once. The V gene is TRBV30, the J gene TRBJ2-7, with 9 positions matching TRBD2. The V segment lost 5 bases and the J segment 0 bases; nucleotides outside the gene matches: 2. The CDR3 is 13 residues long. Germline-derived CDR1 and CDR2 are GTSNPN and SVGIG (reference sequence). The CDR3 here is CAWETSGSYEQYF. For the CDR3, the DNA is TGTGCCTGGGAGACTAGCGGCTCCTACGAGCAGTACTTC.